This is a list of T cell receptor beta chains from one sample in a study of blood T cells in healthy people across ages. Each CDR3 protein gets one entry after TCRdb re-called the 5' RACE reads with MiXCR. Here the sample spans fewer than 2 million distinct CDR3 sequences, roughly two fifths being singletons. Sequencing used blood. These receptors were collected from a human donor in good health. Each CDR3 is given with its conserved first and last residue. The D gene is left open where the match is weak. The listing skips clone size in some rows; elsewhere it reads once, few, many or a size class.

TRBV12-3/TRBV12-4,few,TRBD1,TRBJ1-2,TGTGCCAGCAGTTTAATGACAGGGGGTGACAATGGCTACACCTTC,CASSLMTGGDNGYTF
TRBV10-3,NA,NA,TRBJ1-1,TGCGCCATCAGTGAGTCGTTGGCGAACACTGAAGCTTTCTTT,CAISESLANTEAFF
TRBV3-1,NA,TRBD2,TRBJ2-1,TGTGCCAGCAGCCGGATCGGAGTGACTAGCGGTTACAATGAGCAGTTCTTC,CASSRIGVTSGYNEQFF
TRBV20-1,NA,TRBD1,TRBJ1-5,TGCAGTGCTCACTCGGACAGGGGAAATCAGCCCCAGCATTTT,CSAHSDRGNQPQHF
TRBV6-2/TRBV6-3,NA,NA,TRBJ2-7,TGTGCCAGCAGTTATCTCGGGCAGGCCCATCACGAGCAGTACTTC,CASSYLGQAHHEQYF
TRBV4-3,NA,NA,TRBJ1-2,TGCGCCAGCAGCCAAGATTTGGCAGGGAACTATGGCTACACCTTC,CASSQDLAGNYGYTF
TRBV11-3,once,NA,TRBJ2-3,TGTGCCAGCAGCTTAATTGCAGATACGCGGTATTTT,CASSLIADTRYF
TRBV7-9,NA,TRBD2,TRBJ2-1,TGTGCCAGCAGCTTGGGACTAGCGGGGTTCGATGAGCAGTTCTTC,CASSLGLAGFDEQFF
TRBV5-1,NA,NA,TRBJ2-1,TGCGCCAGCAGCCCAGTACTCTCCTACAATGAGCAGTTCTTC,CASSPVLSYNEQFF
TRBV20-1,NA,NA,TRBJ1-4,TGCAGTGCTAGAGTAACCGGGACGGATGAAAAACTGTTTTTT,CSARVTGTDEKLFF
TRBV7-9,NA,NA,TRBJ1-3,TGTGCCAGCAGCTTACCCCTCCCGCAGGAGGGGGGAAACACCATATATTTT,CASSLPLPQEGGNTIYF
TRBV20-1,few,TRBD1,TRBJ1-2,TGCAGTGCTAAAGGGACAGGGGGCCGTGGCTATGGCTACACCTTC,CSAKGTGGRGYGYTF
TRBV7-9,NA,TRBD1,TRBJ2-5,TGTGCCAGCAGCTCCTACAGGGGAGTGGGAGAGACCCAGTACTTC,CASSSYRGVGETQYF
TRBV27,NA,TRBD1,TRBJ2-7,TGTGCCAGCAGTTCCGACCGGGGGACAGGGGGCTACGAGCAGTACTTC,CASSSDRGTGGYEQYF
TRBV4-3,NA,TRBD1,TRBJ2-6,TGCGCCAGCAGCCAAGATATGACAGGGACATCGATGGGGGCCAACGTCCTGACTTTC,CASSQDMTGTSMGANVLTF
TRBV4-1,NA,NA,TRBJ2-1,TGCGCCAGCAGCCAAGAGGGCCTAGGTAGTGAGCAGTTCTTC,CASSQEGLGSEQFF
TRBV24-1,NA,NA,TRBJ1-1,TGTGCCACCAGTGATTCCTTTTACACTGAAGCTTTCTTT,CATSDSFYTEAFF
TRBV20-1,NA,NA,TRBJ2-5,TGCAGTGCTAAGGATAGCGGTTGGCAGTACTTC,CSAKDSGWQYF
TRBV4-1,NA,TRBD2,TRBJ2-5,TGCGCCAGCAGCCAAGTTACCGGGACTAGCGGGGCGACGCCCTACAATGAGCAGTACTTC,CASSQVTGTSGATPYNEQYF
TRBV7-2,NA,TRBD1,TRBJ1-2,TGCGCCAGCAGCTTCGGGACAGGGGGCTGCCATGGCTACACCTTC,CASSFGTGGCHGYTF
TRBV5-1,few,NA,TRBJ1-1,TGCGCCAGCAGCCTCGGAGGGGTGGTGAACACTGAAGCTTTCTTT,CASSLGGVVNTEAFF
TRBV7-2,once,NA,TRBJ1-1,TGTGCCAGCAGCCCGCAGATCAGTAACACTGAAGCTTTCTTT,CASSPQISNTEAFF
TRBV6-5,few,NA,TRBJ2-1,TGTGCCAGCAGTTACGTCGTACGTAATGGGCAGTTCTTC,CASSYVVRNGQFF
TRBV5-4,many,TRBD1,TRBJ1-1,TGTGCCAGCAGTCTCCGGGACAGGAACACTGAAGCTTTCTTT,CASSLRDRNTEAFF
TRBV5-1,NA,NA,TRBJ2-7,TGCGCCAGCCGACAGCTCACCGGGTATTACGAGCAGTACTTC,CASRQLTGYYEQYF
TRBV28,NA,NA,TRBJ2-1,TGTGCCAGCAGCCCCCGGATGGGGGAGACCCAGTTCTTC,CASSPRMGETQFF
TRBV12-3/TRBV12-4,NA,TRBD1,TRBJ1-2,TGTGCCAGCAGCCCTACCCCGGGACAGACGGATGGCTACACCTTC,CASSPTPGQTDGYTF
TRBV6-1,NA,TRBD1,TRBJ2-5,TGTGCCAGCAGTGAAGGGACAGGGTACCAAGAGACCCAGTACTTC,CASSEGTGYQETQYF
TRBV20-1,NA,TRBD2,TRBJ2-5,TGCAGTGCTAGCAACACCGGGACTAGCGGGGGGACCTCCGGGACCCAGTACTTC,CSASNTGTSGGTSGTQYF
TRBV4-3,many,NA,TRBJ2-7,TGCGCCAGCAGCCAAGATTGGGCCTCCTACGAGCAGTACTTC,CASSQDWASYEQYF
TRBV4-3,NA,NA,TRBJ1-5,TGCGCCAGCAGCCAAGATTTGGGGGGTCATCAGCCCCAGCATTTT,CASSQDLGGHQPQHF
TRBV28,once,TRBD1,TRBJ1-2,TGTGCCAGCAGTTTGAAGGACAGGCCTGCCTATGGCTACACCTTC,CASSLKDRPAYGYTF
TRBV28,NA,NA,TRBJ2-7,TGTGCCAGCAGTTACGGGACTGGTGGGGGATCATACGAGCAGTACTTC,CASSYGTGGGSYEQYF
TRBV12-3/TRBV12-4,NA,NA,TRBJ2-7,TGTGCCAGCAGGATAAATCGGGGGACAGCCTTCTACGAGCAGTACTTC,CASRINRGTAFYEQYF
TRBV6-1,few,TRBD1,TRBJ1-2,TGTGCCAGCGGGGAACAGGGGGCGCGGTATGGCTACACCTTC,CASGEQGARYGYTF
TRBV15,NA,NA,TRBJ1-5,TGTGCCACCAGCCCCTACGGGTGGCAGCCCCAGCATTTT,CATSPYGWQPQHF
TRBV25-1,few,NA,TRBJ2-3,TGTGCCAGCAAAAACGCGGGGGCCTACACAGATACGCAGTATTTT,CASKNAGAYTDTQYF
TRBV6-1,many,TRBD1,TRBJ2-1,TGTGCCAGCAACAGGGGGCGTAAATGGGATGAGCAGTTCTTC,CASNRGRKWDEQFF
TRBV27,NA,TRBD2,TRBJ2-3,TGTGCCAGCAGTTTATCATCTAGCGGGGTGGCAGATACGCAGTATTTT,CASSLSSSGVADTQYF
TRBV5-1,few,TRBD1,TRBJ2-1,TGCGCCAGCAGCGACCCGACAGGGTCCAGCCTGTTCTTC,CASSDPTGSSLFF
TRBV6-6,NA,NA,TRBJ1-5,TGTGCCAGCAGTCAAGGGACGGCTCACAATCAGCCCCAGCATTTT,CASSQGTAHNQPQHF
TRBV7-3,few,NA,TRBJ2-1,TGTGCCAGCAGCACCGGGACTGACTCCTACAATGAGCAGTTCTTC,CASSTGTDSYNEQFF
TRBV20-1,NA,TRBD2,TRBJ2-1,TGCAGTGCTAGACAGCTAGGCCTAGCGGCTTTGAATGAGCAGTTCTTC,CSARQLGLAALNEQFF
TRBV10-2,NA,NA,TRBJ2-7,TGCGCCAGCACCTCTCTGACAAACTCCTACGAGCAGTACTTC,CASTSLTNSYEQYF
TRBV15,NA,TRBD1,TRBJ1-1,TGTGCCACCAGCAGAAACAGGGGGTCAGGGACCGAAGCTTTCTTT,CATSRNRGSGTEAFF
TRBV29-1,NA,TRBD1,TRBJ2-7,TGCAGCGGGAGACAGGGGGGCTCCTACGAGCAGTACTTC,CSGRQGGSYEQYF
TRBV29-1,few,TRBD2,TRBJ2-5,TGCAACGGGGGAGGGTTGGAGACCCAGTACTTC,CNGGGLETQYF
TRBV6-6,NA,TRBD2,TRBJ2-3,TGTGCCAGCAGTTACGCGAGCGGGGGGGCTGTCACAGATACGCAGTATTTT,CASSYASGGAVTDTQYF
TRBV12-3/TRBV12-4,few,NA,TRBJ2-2,TGTGCCAGCACCCAATCCGGGGAGCTGTTTTTT,CASTQSGELFF